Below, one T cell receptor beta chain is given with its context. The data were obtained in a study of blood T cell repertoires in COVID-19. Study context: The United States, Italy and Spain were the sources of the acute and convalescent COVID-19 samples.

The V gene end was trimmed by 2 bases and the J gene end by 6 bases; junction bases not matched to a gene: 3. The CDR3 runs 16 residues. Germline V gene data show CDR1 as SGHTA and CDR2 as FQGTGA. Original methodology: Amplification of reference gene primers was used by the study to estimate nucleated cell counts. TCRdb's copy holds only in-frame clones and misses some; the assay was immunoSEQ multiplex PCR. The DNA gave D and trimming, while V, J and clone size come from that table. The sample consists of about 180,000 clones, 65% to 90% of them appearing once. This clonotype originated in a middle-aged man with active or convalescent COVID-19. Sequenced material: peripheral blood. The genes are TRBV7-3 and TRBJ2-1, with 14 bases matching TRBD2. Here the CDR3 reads CASSLAGLAGGNEQFF. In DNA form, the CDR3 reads TGTGCCAGCAGCTTAGCCGGACTAGCGGGAGGCAATGAGCAGTTCTTC.